Shown below are 3 T cell receptor beta chains from a single sample sequenced in a study of T cells in Graves' hyperthyroidism and ophthalmopathy. From RNA transcripts, TCR beta CDR3 regions were amplified. An initial round of RT-PCR targeting the TCR CDR3 relied on the HTBI primer set. TCRdb re-called the multiplex PCR reads with MiXCR, one entry per CDR3 protein. The repertoire includes under 200,000 distinct CDR3 sequences, 9.4% of them detected once, and roughly 23% sits in the top ten. What was sequenced was blood. The receptors were gathered from a woman in her late teens or twenties with Graves' hyperthyroidism that later progressed to Graves' ophthalmopathy.

This clonotype showed up many times. The rearrangement uses TRBV7-9 and TRBJ1-1, with D unclear. This CDR3 spans 15 amino acids. The germline V gene encodes CDR1 SEHNR and CDR2 FQNEAQ (reference sequence). V was clipped by 0 bases and J by 1 base, with 9 bases between them. The CDR3 coding sequence is TGTGCCAGCAGCTTAGCCCCGGCTTCGAACACTGAAGCTTTCTTT. Protein: CASSLAPASNTEAFF.

In its sample, this clonotype was seen many times. V usage is TRBV19 and J usage is TRBJ2-7; TRBD2 matches at 9 bases. The CDR3 contains 16 residues. J gave up 5 bases and V 5 bases, and 13 bases lay outside the gene matches. Germline V gene sequence: CDR1 LNHDA, CDR2 SQIVND (reference sequence). This chain's CDR3 is CASSLAIAGVGDEQYF. DNA of the CDR3: TGTGCCAGTAGTCTAGCGATAGCGGGAGTGGGGGACGAGCAGTACTTC.

This clonotype was detected many times. The chain couples TRBV27 to TRBJ2-7; no firm D call. Germline CDR1 MNHEY, CDR2 SMNVEV (reference sequence). CDR3 length: 13 residues. The V end lost 3 bases, the J end lost 4 bases, and 10 bases lay between the germline ends. This chain's CDR3 is CASSLGMLYEQYF. The CDR3 DNA reads TGTGCCAGCAGTTTGGGTATGTTGTACGAGCAGTACTTC.